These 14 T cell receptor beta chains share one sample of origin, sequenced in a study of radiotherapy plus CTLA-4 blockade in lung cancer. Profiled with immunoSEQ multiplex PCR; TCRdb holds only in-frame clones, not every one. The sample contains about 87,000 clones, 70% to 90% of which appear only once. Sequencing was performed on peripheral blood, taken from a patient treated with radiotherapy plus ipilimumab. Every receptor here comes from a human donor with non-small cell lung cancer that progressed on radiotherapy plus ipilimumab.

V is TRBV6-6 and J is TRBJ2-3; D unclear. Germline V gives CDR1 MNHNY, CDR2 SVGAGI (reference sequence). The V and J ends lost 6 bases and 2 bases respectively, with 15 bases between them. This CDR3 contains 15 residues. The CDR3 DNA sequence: TGTGCCAGCAGCCTCGGTGGGGATCCCACAGATACGCAGTATTTT. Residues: CASSLGGDPTDTQYF.

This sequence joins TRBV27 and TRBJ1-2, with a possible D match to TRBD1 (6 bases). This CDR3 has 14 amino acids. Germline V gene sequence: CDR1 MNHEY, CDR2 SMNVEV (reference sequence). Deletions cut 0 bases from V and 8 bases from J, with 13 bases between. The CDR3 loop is CASSLSAGVGGYTF. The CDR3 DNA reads TGTGCCAGCAGTTTATCGGCAGGGGTAGGGGGCTACACCTTC.

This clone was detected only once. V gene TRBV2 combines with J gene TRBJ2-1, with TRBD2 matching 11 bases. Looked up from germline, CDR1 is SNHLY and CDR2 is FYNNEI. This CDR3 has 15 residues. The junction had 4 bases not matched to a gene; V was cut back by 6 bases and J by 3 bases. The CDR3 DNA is TGTGCCAGCAGACCCGGGACTAGCGGCTACAATGAGCAGTTCTTC. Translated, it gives CASRPGTSGYNEQFF.

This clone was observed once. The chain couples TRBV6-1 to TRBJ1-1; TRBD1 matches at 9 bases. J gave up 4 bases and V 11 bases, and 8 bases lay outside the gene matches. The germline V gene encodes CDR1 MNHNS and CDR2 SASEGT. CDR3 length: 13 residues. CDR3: CAGKTGGGTEAFF. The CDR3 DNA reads TGTGCCGGTAAGACAGGGGGAGGCACTGAAGCTTTCTTT.

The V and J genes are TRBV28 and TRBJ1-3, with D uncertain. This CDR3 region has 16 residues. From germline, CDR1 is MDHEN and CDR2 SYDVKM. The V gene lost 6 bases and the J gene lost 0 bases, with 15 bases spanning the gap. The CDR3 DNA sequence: TGTGCCAGCAGCCACCCCCCCCCGCGCTCTGGAAACACCATATATTTT. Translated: CASSHPPPRSGNTIYF.

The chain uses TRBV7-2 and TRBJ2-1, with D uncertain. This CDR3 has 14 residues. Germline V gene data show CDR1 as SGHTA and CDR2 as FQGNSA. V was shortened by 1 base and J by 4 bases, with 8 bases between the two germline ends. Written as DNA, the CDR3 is TGTGCCAGCAGCTTAGTAGCAGAATACAATGAGCAGTTCTTC. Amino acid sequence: CASSLVAEYNEQFF. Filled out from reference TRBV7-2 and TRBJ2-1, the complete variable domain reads GAGVSQSPSNKVTEKGKDVELRCDPISGHTALYWYRQSLGQGLEFLIYFQGNSAPDKSGLPSDRFSAERTGGSVSTLTIQRTQQEDSAVYLCASSLVAEYNEQFFGPGTRLTVL.

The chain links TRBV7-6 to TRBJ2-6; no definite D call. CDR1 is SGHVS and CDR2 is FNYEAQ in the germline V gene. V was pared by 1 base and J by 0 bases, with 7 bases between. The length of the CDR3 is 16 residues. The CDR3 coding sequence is TGTGCCAGCAGCTTAGGCCGGTTCTCTGGGGCCAACGTCCTGACTTTC. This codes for CASSLGRFSGANVLTF.

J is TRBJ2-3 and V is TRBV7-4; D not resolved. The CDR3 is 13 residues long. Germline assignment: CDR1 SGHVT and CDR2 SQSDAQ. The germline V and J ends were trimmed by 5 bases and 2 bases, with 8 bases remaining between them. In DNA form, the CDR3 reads TGTGCCAGCAGCCCACGCGCCACAGATACGCAGTATTTT. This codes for CASSPRATDTQYF.

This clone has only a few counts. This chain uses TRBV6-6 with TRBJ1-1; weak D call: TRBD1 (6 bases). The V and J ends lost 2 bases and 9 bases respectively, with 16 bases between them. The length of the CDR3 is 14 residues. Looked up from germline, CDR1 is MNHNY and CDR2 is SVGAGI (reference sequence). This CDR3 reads CASSYGGGQPKAFF. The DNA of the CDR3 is TGTGCCAGCAGTTACGGGGGGGGCCAGCCCAAAGCTTTCTTT.

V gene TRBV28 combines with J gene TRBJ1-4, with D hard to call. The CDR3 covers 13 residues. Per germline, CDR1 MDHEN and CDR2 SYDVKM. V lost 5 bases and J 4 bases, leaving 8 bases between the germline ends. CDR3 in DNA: TGTGCCAGCAGTCGACTGATTAATGAAAAACTGTTTTTT. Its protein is CASSRLINEKLFF. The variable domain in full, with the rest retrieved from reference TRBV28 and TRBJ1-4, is DVKVTQSSRYLVKRTGEKVFLECVQDMDHENMFWYRQDPGLGLRLIYFSYDVKMKEKGDIPEGYSVSREKKERFSLILESASTNQTSMYLCASSRLINEKLFFGSGTQLSVL.

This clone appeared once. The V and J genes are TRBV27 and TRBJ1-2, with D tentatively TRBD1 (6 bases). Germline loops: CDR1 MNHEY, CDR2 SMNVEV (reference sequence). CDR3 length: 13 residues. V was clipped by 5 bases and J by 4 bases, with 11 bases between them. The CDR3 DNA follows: TGTGCCAGCAGTCCCCCGACAGGCTATGGCTACACCTTC. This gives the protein CASSPPTGYGYTF.

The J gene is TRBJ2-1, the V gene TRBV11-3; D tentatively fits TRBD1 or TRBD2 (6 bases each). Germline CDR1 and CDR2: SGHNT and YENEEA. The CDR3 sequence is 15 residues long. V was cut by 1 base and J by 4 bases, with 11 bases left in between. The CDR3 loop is CASSLGRGRYNEQFF. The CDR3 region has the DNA TGTGCCAGCAGCTTAGGGAGGGGGAGGTACAATGAGCAGTTCTTC.

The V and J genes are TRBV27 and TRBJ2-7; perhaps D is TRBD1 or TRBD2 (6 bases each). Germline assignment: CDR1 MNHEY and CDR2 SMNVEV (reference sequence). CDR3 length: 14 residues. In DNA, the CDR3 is TGTGCAAACGGGGGCCATTTTGCCCCCTACGAGCAGTACTTC. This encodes CANGGHFAPYEQYF.

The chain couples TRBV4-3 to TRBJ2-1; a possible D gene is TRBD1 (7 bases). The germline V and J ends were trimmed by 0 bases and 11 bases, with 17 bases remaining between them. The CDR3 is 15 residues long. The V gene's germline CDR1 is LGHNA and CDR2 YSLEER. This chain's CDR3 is CASSQDWQGGLKQFF. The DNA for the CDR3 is TGCGCCAGCAGCCAAGATTGGCAGGGGGGATTGAAGCAGTTCTTC.